This is a list of T cell receptor beta chains from one sample in a study of blood T cell repertoires in COVID-19. The repertoire was sequenced with immunoSEQ multiplex PCR; TCRdb's copy has only in-frame clones and lacks some. The sample shows fewer than 85,000 clones, approximately 80% of them seen only once. Sequencing used peripheral blood. Source of these receptors: a man under 40 with COVID-19, enrolled during active disease. Both conserved end residues are part of each CDR3. A D gene is named only where the DNA matches it firmly. Size is stated for part of the rows, as once, few or many counts, or as a class when the clone is expanded.

j_call: TRBJ1-3
clone_size: once
d_call: TRBD1
v_call: TRBV6-6
cdr3_nt: TGTGCCAGCAGTTACGCCACGACAGGGAGTGGAAACACCATATATTTT
cdr3_aa: CASSYATTGSGNTIYF

j_call: TRBJ2-3
clone_size: .
d_call: TRBD2
v_call: TRBV19
cdr3_nt: TGTGCCAGTAGTGCCGGGACTAGCGGCGGAGGGAATACGCAGTATTTT
cdr3_aa: CASSAGTSGGGNTQYF

j_call: TRBJ2-5
clone_size: once
d_call: .
v_call: TRBV30
cdr3_nt: TGTGCCTGGAAGTGGGGCAGGGGTAAAGAGACCCAGTACTTC
cdr3_aa: CAWKWGRGKETQYF

j_call: TRBJ1-5
clone_size: once
d_call: TRBD1
v_call: TRBV3-1/TRBV3-2
cdr3_nt: TGTGCCAGCAGCCAAGGACAGGGACCTTATAGCAATCAGCCCCAGCATTTT
cdr3_aa: CASSQGQGPYSNQPQHF

j_call: TRBJ2-7
clone_size: .
d_call: TRBD1
v_call: TRBV6-2/TRBV6-3
cdr3_nt: TGTGCCAGCAGTTTCCTCTGGACAGGGGCCACCTACGAGCAGTACTTC
cdr3_aa: CASSFLWTGATYEQYF

j_call: TRBJ2-2
clone_size: once
d_call: .
v_call: TRBV28
cdr3_nt: TGTGCCAGCAGTTTCTACGGACGGGGCACCGGGGAGCTGTTTTTT
cdr3_aa: CASSFYGRGTGELFF

j_call: TRBJ1-6
clone_size: once
d_call: .
v_call: TRBV21-1
cdr3_nt: TGTGCCAGCAGCATCTGGACAGGCGGTTCACCCCTCCACTTT
cdr3_aa: CASSIWTGGSPLHF

j_call: TRBJ1-3
clone_size: .
d_call: TRBD1
v_call: TRBV19
cdr3_nt: TGTGCCAGTACCGTAATTGGGACAGACTCTGGAAACACCATATATTTT
cdr3_aa: CASTVIGTDSGNTIYF

j_call: TRBJ1-1
clone_size: .
d_call: .
v_call: TRBV4-1
cdr3_nt: TGCGCCAGCAGCCAGGGACATGGAGCGACCACTGAAGCTTTCTTT
cdr3_aa: CASSQGHGATTEAFF

j_call: TRBJ1-1
clone_size: .
d_call: .
v_call: TRBV19
cdr3_nt: TGTGCCAGTAGTATAAGGCAGGGCCGCAGGGAGAACACTGAAGCTTTCTTT
cdr3_aa: CASSIRQGRRENTEAFF

j_call: TRBJ2-3
clone_size: .
d_call: TRBD1
v_call: TRBV5-4
cdr3_nt: TGTGCCAGCAGCTTGGGACAGGGGGGAGATACGCAGTATTTT
cdr3_aa: CASSLGQGGDTQYF

j_call: TRBJ2-7
clone_size: few
d_call: .
v_call: TRBV2
cdr3_nt: TGTGCTGCCGGCGGAGGGCACGCCGAGCAGTACTTC
cdr3_aa: CAAGGGHAEQYF

j_call: TRBJ1-2
clone_size: few
d_call: .
v_call: TRBV19
cdr3_nt: TGTGCCAGTAGTACCCCTGCTAACTATGGCTACACCTTC
cdr3_aa: CASSTPANYGYTF

j_call: TRBJ1-1
clone_size: .
d_call: TRBD1
v_call: TRBV5-1
cdr3_nt: TGCGCCAGCAGCTTGTCTCCAGGGGGCTCTGAAGCTTTCTTT
cdr3_aa: CASSLSPGGSEAFF

j_call: TRBJ2-5
clone_size: .
d_call: .
v_call: TRBV5-1
cdr3_nt: TGCGCCAGCAGCGCCGGGACCTACGCGGGGGAGACCCAGTACTTC
cdr3_aa: CASSAGTYAGETQYF

j_call: TRBJ1-2
clone_size: .
d_call: TRBD1
v_call: TRBV2
cdr3_nt: TGTGCCAGGATGGACAGGGAGGTCTATGGCTACACCTTC
cdr3_aa: CARMDREVYGYTF

j_call: TRBJ2-2
clone_size: .
d_call: .
v_call: TRBV29-1
cdr3_nt: TGCAGCGTTGACCTCGGGACTGGTTGGGCCGGGGAGCTGTTTTTT
cdr3_aa: CSVDLGTGWAGELFF

j_call: TRBJ2-7
clone_size: few
d_call: .
v_call: TRBV11-2
cdr3_nt: TGTGCCAGCAGCTTAAGTGGACAGCCCTACGAGCAGTACTTC
cdr3_aa: CASSLSGQPYEQYF

j_call: TRBJ2-5
clone_size: .
d_call: .
v_call: TRBV7-9
cdr3_nt: TGTGCCAGCAGCTCCCCTATGTTGTCCCAAGAGACCCAGTACTTC
cdr3_aa: CASSSPMLSQETQYF

j_call: TRBJ1-1
clone_size: .
d_call: .
v_call: TRBV6-1
cdr3_nt: TGTGCCAGCAGTGAAGCGTCCGGGGTTCCCACTGAAGCTTTCTTT
cdr3_aa: CASSEASGVPTEAFF

j_call: TRBJ2-3
clone_size: .
d_call: TRBD2
v_call: TRBV7-3
cdr3_nt: TGTGCCAGCAGCTTATGGGGACTAGCGGATAGCACAGATACGCAGTATTTT
cdr3_aa: CASSLWGLADSTDTQYF

j_call: TRBJ1-5
clone_size: .
d_call: .
v_call: TRBV21-1
cdr3_nt: TGTGCCAGCAGCAAAGTTGCATGGACAGATAATCAGCCCCAGCATTTT
cdr3_aa: CASSKVAWTDNQPQHF

j_call: TRBJ2-3
clone_size: .
d_call: .
v_call: TRBV7-2
cdr3_nt: TGTGCCAGCAGCTTTATCTTGGCTAGCCCCACAGATACGCAGTATTTT
cdr3_aa: CASSFILASPTDTQYF

j_call: TRBJ2-1
clone_size: .
d_call: .
v_call: TRBV6-6
cdr3_nt: TGTGCCAGCCTGCGTCGGGGGGCGAACAATGAGCAGTTCTTC
cdr3_aa: CASLRRGANNEQFF

j_call: TRBJ2-3
clone_size: .
d_call: TRBD2
v_call: TRBV28
cdr3_nt: TGTGCCAGCAGTTTAAGCGGGGCCACAGATACGCAGTATTTT
cdr3_aa: CASSLSGATDTQYF

j_call: TRBJ2-1
clone_size: .
d_call: TRBD1
v_call: TRBV5-1
cdr3_nt: TGCGCCAGCAGCTCGCAATCTACAGGGGGCTTCTCTGACAATGAGCAGTTCTTC
cdr3_aa: CASSSQSTGGFSDNEQFF

j_call: TRBJ2-7
clone_size: .
d_call: TRBD1
v_call: TRBV12-5
cdr3_nt: TGTGCTAGTGGTTTGTGGGACAGGGGTTCCTACGAGCAGTACTTC
cdr3_aa: CASGLWDRGSYEQYF

j_call: TRBJ2-1
clone_size: few
d_call: TRBD2
v_call: TRBV12-5
cdr3_nt: TGTGCTAGTGGTTCCAAAAGCGGGAGCGGATACAATGAGCAGTTCTTC
cdr3_aa: CASGSKSGSGYNEQFF

j_call: TRBJ1-4
clone_size: .
d_call: .
v_call: TRBV29-1
cdr3_nt: TGCAGCGTTGTGGAGGCTAATGAAAAACTGTTTTTT
cdr3_aa: CSVVEANEKLFF

j_call: TRBJ1-2
clone_size: .
d_call: TRBD1
v_call: TRBV7-9
cdr3_nt: TGTGCCAGCAGCTTCTTGGGACAGGGCGTAAGCTACACCTTC
cdr3_aa: CASSFLGQGVSYTF

j_call: TRBJ1-2
clone_size: .
d_call: TRBD1
v_call: TRBV4-1
cdr3_nt: TGCGCCAGCAGCCAAACCACAGGGGGCGGCTATGGCTACACCTTC
cdr3_aa: CASSQTTGGGYGYTF

j_call: TRBJ2-7
clone_size: .
d_call: TRBD1
v_call: TRBV18
cdr3_nt: TGTGCCAGCTCAATGGGACAGGGCTACGAGCAGTACTTC
cdr3_aa: CASSMGQGYEQYF

j_call: TRBJ2-1
clone_size: few
d_call: TRBD2
v_call: TRBV6-2/TRBV6-3
cdr3_nt: TGTGCCAGCAGTTTTACGACTAGCGGGAGGGGATATGAGCAGTTCTTC
cdr3_aa: CASSFTTSGRGYEQFF

j_call: TRBJ1-2
clone_size: .
d_call: .
v_call: TRBV24-1
cdr3_nt: TGTGCCACCAGTGACTCGCAAGGGGGATCGCGCTATGGCTACACCTTC
cdr3_aa: CATSDSQGGSRYGYTF

j_call: TRBJ2-3
clone_size: .
d_call: TRBD2
v_call: TRBV2
cdr3_nt: TGTGCCAGCAATATAGGACTAGCGGGTATCATAGATACGCAGTATTTT
cdr3_aa: CASNIGLAGIIDTQYF

j_call: TRBJ1-5
clone_size: .
d_call: .
v_call: TRBV6-5
cdr3_nt: TGTGCCAGCAGGCAGGGTGAATATCAGCCCCAGCATTTT
cdr3_aa: CASRQGEYQPQHF

j_call: TRBJ1-2
clone_size: .
d_call: TRBD1
v_call: TRBV19
cdr3_nt: TGTGCCAGTAGTATCAGGTCCGGACAGGGACGCTATGGCTACACCTTC
cdr3_aa: CASSIRSGQGRYGYTF

j_call: TRBJ2-7
clone_size: .
d_call: TRBD2
v_call: TRBV7-2
cdr3_nt: TGTGCCAGCAGCTTAGAAGGGACTAGCGGGAGTTACGAGCAGTACTTC
cdr3_aa: CASSLEGTSGSYEQYF

j_call: TRBJ2-7
clone_size: .
d_call: .
v_call: TRBV27
cdr3_nt: TGTGCCAGCAGTTTATTGCGGGGAGCTCTAAACGAGCAGTACTTC
cdr3_aa: CASSLLRGALNEQYF

j_call: TRBJ2-5
clone_size: .
d_call: TRBD2
v_call: TRBV5-1
cdr3_nt: TGCGCCAGCAGCCCCGGGACTAGCGGGGAGACCCAGTACTTC
cdr3_aa: CASSPGTSGETQYF

j_call: TRBJ1-5
clone_size: .
d_call: .
v_call: TRBV7-9
cdr3_nt: TGTGCCAGCAGCTTAGATCCAGGAGGCTATAGCAATCAGCCCCAGCATTTT
cdr3_aa: CASSLDPGGYSNQPQHF

j_call: TRBJ2-7
clone_size: few
d_call: TRBD2
v_call: TRBV5-1
cdr3_nt: TGCGCCAGCAGCCCATCCAAGCGGGAGGGCCACGAGCAGTACTTC
cdr3_aa: CASSPSKREGHEQYF